The rows below give T cell receptor beta chains drawn from one sample of a study of blood T cell repertoires in COVID-19. Using immunoSEQ multiplex PCR, the repertoire was profiled, and TCRdb retains in-frame clones only, with some absent. The table shows about 230,000 clones, with about 87% occurring only once. The sample was PBMCs or T cells enriched from blood (not recorded which). The receptor source for this set is a woman in her 40s with acute COVID-19. Both conserved end residues are part of each CDR3. D genes are given only for firm matches. Where a row states a size, it is once, few, many or the class of an expanded clone; other rows omit it.

v_call	clone_size	j_call	d_call	cdr3_nt	cdr3_aa
TRBV11-3	NA	TRBJ1-1	NA	TGTGCCAGCAGCTTAGCAACGCAGATGAACACTGAAGCTTTCTTT	CASSLATQMNTEAFF
TRBV11-2	NA	TRBJ2-5	TRBD2	TGTGCCAGCAGCTCGATGGTTGGTAGCGGGAGCTCGTGGGAGACCCAGTACTTC	CASSSMVGSGSSWETQYF
TRBV5-1	NA	TRBJ2-7	TRBD1	TGCGCCAGCAGCCGGACAGGGGGGAACTACGAGCAGTACTTC	CASSRTGGNYEQYF
TRBV20-1	NA	TRBJ1-1	NA	TGCAGTGCTAGTGGTGATAGCGGGACTGAAGCTTTCTTT	CSASGDSGTEAFF
TRBV9	once	TRBJ2-3	NA	TGTGCCAGCAGCGTTACGTCTAGCGGCACAGATACGCAGTATTTT	CASSVTSSGTDTQYF
TRBV4-1	NA	TRBJ2-1	NA	TGCGCCAGCAGCCTAAGAGAGGCGGGGAGCTCCTACAATGAGCAGTTCTTC	CASSLREAGSSYNEQFF
TRBV12-3/TRBV12-4	NA	TRBJ1-1	NA	TGTGCCAGCAGTTTTATGAAGCTTGAAGCTTTCTTT	CASSFMKLEAFF
TRBV7-2	NA	TRBJ1-2	NA	TGTGCCAGCAGCCAGGGCGGGGGGGCGTCCCTCTATGGCTACACCTTC	CASSQGGGASLYGYTF
TRBV14	NA	TRBJ1-4	TRBD1	TGTGCCAGCAGCCAAGGGCCGGGACAGCGGAACTTTGCAACTAATGAAAAACTGTTTTTT	CASSQGPGQRNFATNEKLFF
TRBV19	few	TRBJ2-4	NA	TGTGCCAGTAGTATAGGTATCATAGACATTCAGTACTTC	CASSIGIIDIQYF
TRBV30	NA	TRBJ2-7	NA	TGTGCCTGGTCCTCCTTAATGAATAGCGAGCAGTACTTC	CAWSSLMNSEQYF
TRBV7-9	NA	TRBJ2-3	NA	TGCCGCGGATTCCAAAGCACAGATACGCAGTATTTT	CRGFQSTDTQYF
TRBV5-1	NA	TRBJ1-4	NA	TGCGCCAGCAGCTTGGCCGTAGACAGCAATGAAAAACTGTTTTTT	CASSLAVDSNEKLFF
TRBV11-3	NA	TRBJ1-3	TRBD1	TGTGCCAGCAGCAAACGGGACAGGGGTGGAAACACCATATATTTT	CASSKRDRGGNTIYF
TRBV6-5	NA	TRBJ1-5	TRBD1	TGTGCCAGCAGACTAGGGACAGGGGTCCATCAGCCCCAGCATTTT	CASRLGTGVHQPQHF
TRBV5-1	NA	TRBJ1-1	NA	TGCGCCAGCAGCCGCGCCATGAACACTGAAGCTTTCTTT	CASSRAMNTEAFF
TRBV7-9	NA	TRBJ2-1	TRBD1	TGTGCCAGCAGCTTCGGGACAGGGGGCAACAATGAGCAGTTCTTC	CASSFGTGGNNEQFF
TRBV10-2	NA	TRBJ1-2	NA	TGCGCCAGCTTTAACTCAGGGGAATATGGCTACACCTTC	CASFNSGEYGYTF
TRBV15	NA	TRBJ2-3	NA	TGTGCCACCAGCAGGGACCAGGGAGATACGCAGTATTTT	CATSRDQGDTQYF
TRBV5-1	once	TRBJ1-1	TRBD1	TGCGCCAGCAGCCTCGGACAGGGGCTGGGCACTGAAGCTTTCTTT	CASSLGQGLGTEAFF
TRBV5-4	NA	TRBJ2-3	NA	TGTGCCAGCAGCTTGAAAACTCCATCGACAGATACGCAGTATTTT	CASSLKTPSTDTQYF
TRBV5-1	NA	TRBJ2-1	NA	TGCGCCAGCAGCCCATTACTATCCTACAATGAGCAGTTCTTC	CASSPLLSYNEQFF
TRBV5-8	NA	TRBJ2-1	TRBD2	TGTGCCAGCAGCTTGGCGGGAGGACCGACCTACAATGAGCAGTTCTTC	CASSLAGGPTYNEQFF
TRBV18	NA	TRBJ2-5	NA	TGTGCCAGCTCACCCCCACAGGGTTGGGAGACCCAGTACTTC	CASSPPQGWETQYF
TRBV7-2	NA	TRBJ1-2	TRBD1	TGTGCCAGCAGCCCAGGGGGCGCCAGGTGGACCTTC	CASSPGGARWTF
TRBV7-9	NA	TRBJ1-2	NA	TGTGCCAGCAGCCCCGGGAGGGGCGCTGGCTACACCTTC	CASSPGRGAGYTF
TRBV5-4	NA	TRBJ2-4	NA	TGTGCCAGCAGCTTGGGGCAGGCCGGAGGTCCCAAAAACATTCAGTACTTC	CASSLGQAGGPKNIQYF
TRBV7-9	NA	TRBJ1-2	NA	TGTGCCAGCAGCCCGGGTGGAAGTTGGGGCTACACCTTC	CASSPGGSWGYTF
TRBV19	NA	TRBJ2-3	NA	TGTGCCAGTACCAACCTACGGGGCACAGATACGCAGTATTTT	CASTNLRGTDTQYF
TRBV6-5	once	TRBJ1-2	TRBD1	TGTGCCAGCAGACGTCAGACAGGGGTTACAGAGGGCTACACCTTC	CASRRQTGVTEGYTF
TRBV6-5	NA	TRBJ2-2	NA	TGTGCCAGCAGTTTCAGACAGGGGAGGGGCACCGGGGAGCTGTTTTTT	CASSFRQGRGTGELFF
TRBV24-1	NA	TRBJ2-1	TRBD2	TGTGCCACCAGTGATTTGACTAGCGGCCACCCCACCGGTGAGCAGTTCTTC	CATSDLTSGHPTGEQFF
TRBV27	NA	TRBJ1-4	TRBD1	TGTGCCAGCAGCCGACAGGGGCAAGGGGAAAAACTGTTTTTT	CASSRQGQGEKLFF
TRBV5-1	NA	TRBJ1-2	NA	TGCGCCAGCAGCTTGGGAACTCTGGGACAAAACTATGGCTACACCTTC	CASSLGTLGQNYGYTF
TRBV2	NA	TRBJ2-3	NA	TGTGCCAGCAGTGCGGCCAGACACACAGATACGCAGTATTTT	CASSAARHTDTQYF
TRBV27	NA	TRBJ1-1	NA	TGTGCCAGCAGTTCCCCCGGGTACACTGAAGCTTTCTTT	CASSSPGYTEAFF
TRBV5-4	NA	TRBJ1-2	TRBD1	TGTGCCAGCAGCGCCGGGACAGGGCCACGAGGGGGCTACACCTTC	CASSAGTGPRGGYTF
TRBV24-1	NA	TRBJ1-5	NA	TGTGCCACCAGTGATTTCGGGTGGCAGCCCCAGCATTTT	CATSDFGWQPQHF
TRBV7-9	NA	TRBJ1-5	TRBD1	TGTGCCAGCAGCCTGGGGACAGATAGCAATCAGCCCCAGCATTTT	CASSLGTDSNQPQHF
TRBV7-2	NA	TRBJ1-6	NA	TGTGCCAGCAGCTTCGGTAGGGGTGGCATTTCACCCCTCCACTTT	CASSFGRGGISPLHF
TRBV5-1	NA	TRBJ2-2	TRBD1	TGCGCCAGCAGCTACAGGGGGCCGAACACCGGGGAGCTGTTTTTT	CASSYRGPNTGELFF
TRBV10-1	NA	TRBJ1-2	NA	TGCGCCAGCAGTGAGGGGGCTTCCTATGGCTACACCTTC	CASSEGASYGYTF
TRBV7-2	NA	TRBJ2-1	NA	TGTGCCAGCAGCTTACTTTCGGATGAGCAGTTCTTC	CASSLLSDEQFF
TRBV6-2/TRBV6-3	few	TRBJ2-7	NA	TGTGCCAGCAGTTATAGGGAGAGCTCCTACGAGCAGTACTTC	CASSYRESSYEQYF
TRBV4-1	NA	TRBJ2-2	NA	TGCGCCAGCAGCCTCATGGGGGGAGCCCCCGGGGAGCTGTTTTTT	CASSLMGGAPGELFF
TRBV30	NA	TRBJ1-6	NA	TGTGCCTGGAGTACAGGAGACGGAGATAATTCACCCCTCCACTTT	CAWSTGDGDNSPLHF
TRBV18	once	TRBJ2-7	TRBD1	TGTGCCAGCTCACCACCGGACAGGAGCTACGAGCAGTACTTC	CASSPPDRSYEQYF
TRBV4-2	many	TRBJ2-5	NA	TGTGCCAGCAGCCAAGTCGTAAGCTGGCTAGCGCAAGAGACCCAGTACTTC	CASSQVVSWLAQETQYF
TRBV19	NA	TRBJ1-1	NA	TGTGCCAGTAAGGCTAAGGCCGGGTATGCCGGTGAAGCTTTCTTT	CASKAKAGYAGEAFF
TRBV19	NA	TRBJ1-6	NA	TGTGCCGCCAGGGGTGAAGCCTATAATTCACCCCTCCACTTT	CAARGEAYNSPLHF
TRBV7-2	NA	TRBJ1-2	TRBD1	TGTGCCAGCAGCTCGGACAGGATTAACTATGGCTACACCTTC	CASSSDRINYGYTF
TRBV29-1	NA	TRBJ2-7	NA	TGCAGCGTTGGAGGGATTAACCCCTACGAGCAGTACTTC	CSVGGINPYEQYF
TRBV2	NA	TRBJ1-1	NA	TGTGCCAGCAGTCGGCAAGGACAGAACACTGAAGCTTTCTTT	CASSRQGQNTEAFF
TRBV5-8	NA	TRBJ2-5	TRBD2	TGTGCCAGCAGCCCGCTAGCGGGAGGAGAGACCCAGTACTTC	CASSPLAGGETQYF
TRBV6-6	NA	TRBJ2-1	NA	TGTGCCAGCAGCCCGGTCCGAGGGGAGCAGTTCTTC	CASSPVRGEQFF